The sample holds many counts of the clone carrying this T cell receptor (beta chain). The antigen is not known. TCRdb used MiXCR to reprocess the 5' RACE reads, holding one entry per CDR3 protein. The profile shows around 180,000 distinct CDR3 sequences, approximately 6% of them singletons. This sample was included in a study of T cells after yellow fever vaccination. General study results and limits: Reappearing after the booster were most of the clones from primary vaccination (about 95% CD4, approximately 85% CD8). Peak timing came faster in the weaker secondary response, day 5 versus 15.

Germline lookup yields CDR1 DFQATT and CDR2 SNEGSKA (reference sequence). The V and J ends lost 3 bases and 5 bases respectively, with 4 bases between them. The CDR3 totals 10 residues. The TCR sequence derives from a man aged 18 to 29 who received the YFV17D yellow fever vaccine. V is TRBV20-1 and J is TRBJ2-5; no clear D. The sample was CD4+ T cells sorted from PBMCs, taken on the day of the first yellow fever vaccination. The chain's CDR3 is CSARRETQYF. In DNA form, the CDR3 reads TGCAGTGCTAGGAGGGAGACCCAGTACTTC.